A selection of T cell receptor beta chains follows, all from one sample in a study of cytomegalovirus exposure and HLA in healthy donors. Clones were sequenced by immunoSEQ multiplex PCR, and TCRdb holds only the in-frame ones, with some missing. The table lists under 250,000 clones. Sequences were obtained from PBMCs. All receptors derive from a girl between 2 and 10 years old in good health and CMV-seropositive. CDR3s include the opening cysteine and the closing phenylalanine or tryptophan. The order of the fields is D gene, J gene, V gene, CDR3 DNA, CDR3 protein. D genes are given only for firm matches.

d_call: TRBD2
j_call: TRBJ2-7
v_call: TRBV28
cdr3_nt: TGTGCCAGCGTAAGACTAGCGGGAGGACAATACGAGCAGTACTTC
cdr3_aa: CASVRLAGGQYEQYF

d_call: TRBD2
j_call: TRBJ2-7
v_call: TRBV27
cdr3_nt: TGTGCCAGCAGTCAGCCCCTTTCTAGCGGAAGCTCCTACGAGCAGTACTTC
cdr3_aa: CASSQPLSSGSSYEQYF

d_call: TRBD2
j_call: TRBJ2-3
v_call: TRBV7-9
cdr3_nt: TGTGCCAGCAGCTATACTAGCGGAAAAAGCACAGATACGCAGTATTTT
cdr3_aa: CASSYTSGKSTDTQYF

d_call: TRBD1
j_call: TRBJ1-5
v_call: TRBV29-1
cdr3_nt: TGCAGCGTTGAGGGGACAGGCGGTCAGCCCCAGCATTTT
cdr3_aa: CSVEGTGGQPQHF

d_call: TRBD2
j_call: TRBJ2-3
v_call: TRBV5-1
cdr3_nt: TGCGCCAGCAGAATGAGCGGGAGGACTAGCACAGATACGCAGTATTTT
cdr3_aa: CASRMSGRTSTDTQYF

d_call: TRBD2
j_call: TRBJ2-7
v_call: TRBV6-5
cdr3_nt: TGTGCCAGCAGCCTGACTAGCGGGAACTCCTACGAGCAGTACTTC
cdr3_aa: CASSLTSGNSYEQYF

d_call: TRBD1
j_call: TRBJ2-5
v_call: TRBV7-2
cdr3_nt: TGTGCCAGCAGCTACGACAGGGAAGAGACCCAGTACTTC
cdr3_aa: CASSYDREETQYF

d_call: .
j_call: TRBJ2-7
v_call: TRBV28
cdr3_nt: TGTGCCAGCAGTATCTACTCCTACGAGCAGTACTTC
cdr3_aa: CASSIYSYEQYF

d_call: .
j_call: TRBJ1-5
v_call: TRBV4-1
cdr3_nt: TGCGCCAGCAGCCCCCGGGAGGTGCGAGAGCCCCAGCATTTT
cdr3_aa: CASSPREVREPQHF

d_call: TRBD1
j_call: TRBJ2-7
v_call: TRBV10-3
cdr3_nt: TGTGCCATCAGTGGAGAGGACAGGGGTCGGTACGAGCAGTACTTC
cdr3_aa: CAISGEDRGRYEQYF

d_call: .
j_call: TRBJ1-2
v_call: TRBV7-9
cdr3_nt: TGTGCCAGCAGCCCACGGGATTCTTATGGCTACACCTTC
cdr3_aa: CASSPRDSYGYTF

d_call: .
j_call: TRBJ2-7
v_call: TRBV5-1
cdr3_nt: TGCGCCAGCAGCGTGTCAGGGTTTGCCTACGAGCAGTACTTC
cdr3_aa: CASSVSGFAYEQYF

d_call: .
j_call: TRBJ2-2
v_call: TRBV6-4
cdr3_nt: TGTGCCAGCAGTGAAAGCGGGCTCACCGGGGAGCTGTTTTTT
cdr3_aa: CASSESGLTGELFF

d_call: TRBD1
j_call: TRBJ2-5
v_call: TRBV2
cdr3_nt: TGTGCCAGCAGTCCGGGGACAGATCAGTACTTC
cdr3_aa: CASSPGTDQYF

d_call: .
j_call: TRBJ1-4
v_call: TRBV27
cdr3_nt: TGTGCCAGCGCCCTGGTAGCTAATGAAAAACTGTTTTTT
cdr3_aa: CASALVANEKLFF

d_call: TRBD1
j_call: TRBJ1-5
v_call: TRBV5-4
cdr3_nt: TGTGCCAGCAGCTTAACAGGGGTCGGGGGCAATCAGCCCCAGCATTTT
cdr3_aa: CASSLTGVGGNQPQHF

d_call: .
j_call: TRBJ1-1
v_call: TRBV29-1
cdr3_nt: TGCAGCGCCGTACAGGAGCAGGGGACTGAAGCTTTCTTT
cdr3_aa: CSAVQEQGTEAFF

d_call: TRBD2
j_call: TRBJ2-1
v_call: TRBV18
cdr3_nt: TGTGCCAGCTCACCATTTGGCGGGGGAGACAATGAGCAGTTCTTC
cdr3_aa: CASSPFGGGDNEQFF

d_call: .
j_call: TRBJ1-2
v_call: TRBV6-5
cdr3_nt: TGTGCCAGCAGTTCACAGGGACCGTCTCTCTATGGCTACACCTTC
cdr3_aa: CASSSQGPSLYGYTF

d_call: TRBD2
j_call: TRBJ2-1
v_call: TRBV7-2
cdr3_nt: TGTGCCAGCAGCTCCATAGGACTAGCGGGAGTTGGGAATGAGCAGTTCTTC
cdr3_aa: CASSSIGLAGVGNEQFF

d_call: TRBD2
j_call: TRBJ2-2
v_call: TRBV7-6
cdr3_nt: TGTGCCAGCAGCTTCGGCGGGAGGAACACCGGGGAGCTGTTTTTT
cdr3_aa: CASSFGGRNTGELFF

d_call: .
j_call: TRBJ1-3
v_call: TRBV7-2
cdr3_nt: TGTGCCAGCAGCTTCGGCCAGGGTGTATACACCATATATTTT
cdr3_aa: CASSFGQGVYTIYF

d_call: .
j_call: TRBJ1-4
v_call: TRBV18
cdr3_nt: TGTGCCAGCTCACCAGAGTTAAATGAAAAACTGTTTTTT
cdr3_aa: CASSPELNEKLFF

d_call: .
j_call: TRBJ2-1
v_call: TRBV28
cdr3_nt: TGTGCCAGCAGTCCCCGGGGTGCAGGGGTGACCTACAATGAGCAGTTCTTC
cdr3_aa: CASSPRGAGVTYNEQFF

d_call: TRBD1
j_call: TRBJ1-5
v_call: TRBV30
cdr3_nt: TGTGCCTGGAGTGTAATGCTTGACAGGGGGGAGAATCAGCCCCAGCATTTT
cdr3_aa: CAWSVMLDRGENQPQHF

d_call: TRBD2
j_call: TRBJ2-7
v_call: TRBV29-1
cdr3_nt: TGCAGCGCCGTAGCGGGAGCAACCTACGAGCAGTACTTC
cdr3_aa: CSAVAGATYEQYF

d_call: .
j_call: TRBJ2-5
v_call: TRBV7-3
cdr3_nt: TGTGCCAGCAGCTTATCCTACCAAGAGACCCAGTACTTC
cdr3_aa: CASSLSYQETQYF

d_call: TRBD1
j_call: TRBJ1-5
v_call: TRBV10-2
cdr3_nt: TGCGCCAGCAGCCTCGCTGGGACAGGGTACCAGCCCCAGCATTTT
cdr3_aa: CASSLAGTGYQPQHF

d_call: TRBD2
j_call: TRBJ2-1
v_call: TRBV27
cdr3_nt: TGTGCCAGCAGTCCCCGGACTAGCCGCAATGAGCAGTTCTTC
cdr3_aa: CASSPRTSRNEQFF

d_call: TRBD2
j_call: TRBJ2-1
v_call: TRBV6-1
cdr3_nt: TGTGCCAGCAGTGCACGGGGACTAGCTCAGTTCTTC
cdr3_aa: CASSARGLAQFF

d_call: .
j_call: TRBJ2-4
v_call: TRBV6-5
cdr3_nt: TGTGCCAGCAGCCAAGTCCAGGGTTACATTCAGTACTTC
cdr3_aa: CASSQVQGYIQYF

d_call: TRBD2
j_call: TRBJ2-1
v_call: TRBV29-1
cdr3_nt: TGCAGCGTTGGACTAGCGGGAGGAAATGAGCAGTTCTTC
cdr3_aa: CSVGLAGGNEQFF

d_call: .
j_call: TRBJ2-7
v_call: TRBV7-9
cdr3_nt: TGTGCCAGCAGCTTATCTCTCGGCAGGGCGGACGAGCAGTACTTC
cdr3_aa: CASSLSLGRADEQYF

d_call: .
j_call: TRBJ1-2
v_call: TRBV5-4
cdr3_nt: TGTGCCAGCAGCGCCGATTCAGCGGGCGGCTACACCTTC
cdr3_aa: CASSADSAGGYTF

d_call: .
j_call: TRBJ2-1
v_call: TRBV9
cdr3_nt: TGTGCCAGCAGCGTAGCTCCCTACAATGAGCAGTTCTTC
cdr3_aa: CASSVAPYNEQFF

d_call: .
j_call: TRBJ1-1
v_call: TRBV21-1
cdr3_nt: TGTGCCAGCAGCAAATTGGACAGGGGAGCCACTGAAGCTTTCTTT
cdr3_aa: CASSKLDRGATEAFF

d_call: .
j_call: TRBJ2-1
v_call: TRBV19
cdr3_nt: TGTGCCAGTACATTTTCGGGAGCCAGCTACAATGAGCAGTTCTTC
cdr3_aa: CASTFSGASYNEQFF

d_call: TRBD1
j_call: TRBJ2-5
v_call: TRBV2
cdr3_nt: TGTGCCAGCAGCATCGGGACAGTTCAAGAGACCCAGTACTTC
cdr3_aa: CASSIGTVQETQYF

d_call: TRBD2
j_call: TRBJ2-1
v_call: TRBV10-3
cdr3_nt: TGTGCCATCAGTGAGTCGAATGTGGGGAGACTAGCGCCCGGAGGTGGGGGCAATGAGCAGTTCTTC
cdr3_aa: CAISESNVGRLAPGGGGNEQFF

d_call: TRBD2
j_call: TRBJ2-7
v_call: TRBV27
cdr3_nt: TGTGCCAGCAGTTTCCGACTAGCGGGAGTCTACGAGCAGTACTTC
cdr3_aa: CASSFRLAGVYEQYF

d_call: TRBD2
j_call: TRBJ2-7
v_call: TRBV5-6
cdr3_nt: TGTGCCAGCAGCCCGGGACTAGAATTCTACGAGCAGTACTTC
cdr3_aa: CASSPGLEFYEQYF

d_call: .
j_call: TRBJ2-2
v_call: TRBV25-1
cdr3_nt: TGTGCCAGCAAGGGGGAGCTCCAAGACACCGGGGAGCTGTTTTTT
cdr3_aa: CASKGELQDTGELFF

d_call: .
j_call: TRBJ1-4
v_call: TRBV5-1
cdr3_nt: TGCGCCAGCAGCCCTGAGGGGAGGCCTAATGAAAAACTGTTTTTT
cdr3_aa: CASSPEGRPNEKLFF

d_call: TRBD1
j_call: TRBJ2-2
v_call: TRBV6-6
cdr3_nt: TGTGCCAGCAGACTGGGACAGAGTAAGAACACCGGGGAGCTGTTTTTT
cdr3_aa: CASRLGQSKNTGELFF

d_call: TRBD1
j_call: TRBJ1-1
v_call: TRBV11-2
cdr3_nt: TGTGCCAGCAGCTTCACAGGGGCTCGGACTGAAGCTTTCTTT
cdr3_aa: CASSFTGARTEAFF

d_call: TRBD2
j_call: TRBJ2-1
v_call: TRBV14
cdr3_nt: TGTGCCAGCAGCCAATATAAGGGGTTAGGGGGACTAGGCTACAATGAGCAGTTCTTC
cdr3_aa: CASSQYKGLGGLGYNEQFF

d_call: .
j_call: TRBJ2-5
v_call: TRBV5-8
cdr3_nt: TGTGCCAGCAGCCCTGGACAGCGAGAGACCCAGTACTTC
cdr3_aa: CASSPGQRETQYF

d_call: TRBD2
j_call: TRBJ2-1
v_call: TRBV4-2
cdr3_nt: TGTGCCAGCAGCCAAGGACAACGGCTAGCGGAAAATGAGCAGTTCTTC
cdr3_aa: CASSQGQRLAENEQFF